Included here is one T cell receptor (beta chain) sequence, with context. No antigen is known for it. This sample is drawn from a study of monozygotic twins with inflammatory bowel disease. Overall study results and limits: Different subtypes (of T cells) could not be told apart from one another.

This CDR3 has 14 residues. Germline V gene sequence: CDR1 SGHAT, CDR2 FQNNGV. Total RNA isolation used whole blood (no T cell sorting was performed). One entry per CDR3 protein, without DNA, is what TCRdb gives after re-calling the 5' RACE reads. Recorded here are a few hundred thousand distinct CDR3 sequences; the top ten clones represent roughly 1.7%. This chain joins TRBV11-2 and TRBJ2-5; the D gene TCRdb calls, TRBD1, cannot be checked with no DNA. What was sequenced was blood. This TCR was sampled from a human donor with ulcerative colitis or Crohn's disease, or a healthy co-twin of an affected twin (not recorded which). This CDR3 is CASSSTGGPGTQYF.